Presented here are 11 T cell receptor beta chains from one specimen sequenced in a study of CDR3 diversity in severe acne. TCRdb reprocessed the PCR reads with MiXCR, giving one entry per CDR3 protein. This table has approximately 80,000 distinct CDR3 sequences, over 40% appearing once. Sequences were obtained from blood. These receptors were taken from a male donor in good health, without acne.

V is TRBV7-3 and J is TRBJ2-3, with D possibly being TRBD2 (8 bases). Trimming removed 2 bases at V and 11 bases at J, with 26 bases between. This CDR3 is 17 amino acids long. Germline CDR1 reads SGHTA; CDR2 reads FQGTGA. The CDR3 region has the DNA TGTGCCAGCAGCTTAGGTAGCGGGGACAGCTCCTACAATGAGCAGTATTTT. Its protein product is CASSLGSGDSSYNEQYF. Full variable domain (rest looked up from reference TRBV7-3 and TRBJ2-3): GAGVSQTPSNKVTEKGKYVELRCDPISGHTALYWYRQSLGQGPEFLIYFQGTGAADDSGLPNDRFFAVRPEGSVSTLKIQRTERGDSAVYLCASSLGSGDSSYNEQYFGPGTRLTVL.

This chain connects TRBV20-1 to TRBJ2-7; 13 nucleotides agree with TRBD2. The junction had 4 bases not matched to a gene; V was cut back by 3 bases and J by 2 bases. The CDR3 extends over 15 amino acids. The germline gives CDR1 DFQATT, CDR2 SNEGSKA (reference sequence). CDR3 region: CSARGTSGAPYEQYF. The CDR3 nucleotides read TGCAGTGCTAGGGGGACTAGCGGGGCCCCCTACGAGCAGTACTTC.

V gene TRBV5-4 combines with J gene TRBJ1-2; D remains unclear. This CDR3 has 14 residues. Germline values: CDR1 SGHNT, CDR2 YYREEE (reference sequence). V was pared by 5 bases and J by 3 bases, with 14 bases between. CDR3 sequence: CASRSGWSDYGYTF. The CDR3 region has the DNA TGTGCCAGCAGGTCCGGGTGGAGTGACTATGGCTACACCTTC.

About this clonotype: The CDR3 end shows no conserved phenylalanine or tryptophan, and so a read error is likely. The chain employs TRBV28 and TRBJ1-1; TRBD1 matches 9 bases. CDR1 and CDR2 (germline): MDHEN, SYDVKM. J lost 4 bases, V lost 8 bases, and 8 bases had no gene match. CDR3 length: 14 amino acids. As DNA, the CDR3 is TGTGCCAGCGGGACAGGGATTCCGGCCACTGAAGCTTTCTCT. Translated: CASGTGIPATEAFS.

As for this clonotype: A read error may produce the germline difference seen at one junction end. The gene calls are TRBV4-1 and TRBJ1-1; 8 positions agree with TRBD1. The germline gives CDR1 MGHRA, CDR2 YSYEKL. CDR3 size: 18 residues. In DNA, the CDR3 is TGCGCCAGCAGCCCCCAGGTCGGCAGGGGGCCACTGAATACTGAAGCTTTCTTT. This gives the protein CASSPQVGRGPLNTEAFF.

The J gene is TRBJ2-5, the V gene TRBV20-1; tentative D call: TRBD2 (6 bases). Per the germline V gene, CDR1 is DFQATT and CDR2 is SNEGSKA (reference sequence). The CDR3 extends over 14 amino acids. V dropped 0 bases and J dropped 5 bases, with 13 bases sitting between them. CDR3 bases: TGCAGTGCTAGAGATTTAGGAGGGCCGGAGACCCAGTACTTC. It encodes CSARDLGGPETQYF.

The chain carries TRBV7-8 and TRBJ2-7, with TRBD1 identical over 8 bases. The J segment lost 4 bases and the V segment lost 4 bases, leaving 9 bases of the junction unmatched. Germline V gene data show CDR1 as SGHVS and CDR2 as FQNEAQ. The CDR3 length is 15 residues. CDR3 amino acids: CASSYSRTGSYEQYF. The CDR3 DNA reads as TGTGCCAGCAGCTACAGCCGGACAGGGTCGTACGAGCAGTACTTC.

This clonotype was observed at least ten times. The chain recombines TRBV3-1 with TRBJ1-2; 7 bases agree with TRBD1. Germline CDR1 LGHDT, CDR2 YNNKEL (reference sequence). The CDR3 covers 11 residues. After removal of 3 bases from V and 10 bases from J, the junction contained 2 bases not matched to a gene. The CDR3 coding sequence is TGTGCCAGCAGCCAGGGACAGACCTACACCTTC. Translated, it gives CASSQGQTYTF.

The V gene is TRBV13, the J gene TRBJ1-4; perhaps TRBD1 as D (5 bases). The length of the CDR3 is 15 residues. V was trimmed by 8 bases and J by 4 bases, leaving 17 bases between them. CDR1 and CDR2 (germline): PRHDT, FYEKMQ (reference sequence). The CDR3: CASGRGGRSNEKLFF. The CDR3 bases are TGTGCCAGCGGGCGTGGGGGACGTAGTAATGAAAAACTGTTTTTT.

The chain recombines TRBV30 with TRBJ1-2, with 8 bases identical to TRBD1. The CDR3 has 15 residues. The junction had 6 bases not matched to a gene; V was cut back by 1 base and J by 2 bases. CDR1 GTSNPN and CDR2 SVGIG come from the germline V gene (reference sequence). This CDR3 is CAWSARQGKNYGYTF. The CDR3 nucleotides read TGTGCCTGGAGTGCTCGACAGGGGAAGAACTATGGCTACACCTTC.

This rearrangement joins TRBV10-1 to TRBJ2-7; TRBD2 matches 12 bases. Germline lookup yields CDR1 WNHNN and CDR2 SYGVQD (reference sequence). This CDR3 has 17 amino acids. The junction had 7 bases not matched to a gene; V was cut back by 0 bases and J by 4 bases. Here the CDR3 reads CASSESLGLAGTYEQYF. The CDR3 nucleotides are TGCGCCAGCAGTGAGTCCTTGGGACTAGCGGGTACTTACGAGCAGTACTTC.